The 3 T cell receptor beta chains presented below share a single source sample, sequenced in a study of shared clonotypes between healthy human individuals. The table came from immunoSEQ multiplex PCR; TCRdb's copy has only in-frame clones and leaves some out. The table has some 490,000 clones, approximately 80% seen once. Sequences were obtained from PBMCs. These receptors originate from a middle-aged woman in good health. Some clones in this sample may be carry-over from other donors' samples.

This chain connects TRBV2 to TRBJ2-5, with 7 bases lining up with TRBD2. The ends lost 4 bases at V and 7 bases at J; junction bases unmatched: 9. Per the germline V gene, CDR1 is SNHLY and CDR2 is FYNNEI. CDR3 length: 14 residues. The CDR3: CASSGDLTGGTQYF. Here the CDR3 DNA reads TGTGCCAGCAGTGGTGATCTAACGGGGGGGACCCAGTACTTC.

The chain joins TRBV30 to TRBJ2-5; tentatively, D is TRBD2 (5 bases). Germline-derived CDR1 and CDR2 are GTSNPN and SVGIG (reference sequence). The germline V and J ends were trimmed by 3 bases and 5 bases, with 7 bases remaining between them. The CDR3 is 11 amino acids. CDR3 bases: TGTGCCTGGAGCCCGGGGGAGACCCAGTACTTC. Encoded protein: CAWSPGETQYF.

This chain links TRBV7-2 with TRBJ2-5, with D possibly matching TRBD2 (5 bases). CDR3 length equals 14 residues. The V and J ends lost 4 bases and 5 bases respectively, with 14 bases between them. Germline-derived CDR1 and CDR2 are SGHTA and FQGNSA. The CDR3 spells CASSSRGYRETQYF. The DNA for the CDR3 is TGTGCCAGCAGCTCGCGAGGGTATAGGGAGACCCAGTACTTC.